This T cell receptor beta chain appears in the sequencing data of a study of T cell responses to AZD1222 COVID-19 vaccine. Regarding the study as a whole: Vaccine-associated CD4 TCRs ranged over spike, dominating at 160-218 and 743-854. The study identified only six AZD1222 recipients as seropositive at baseline. Unmutated regions of variants are reportedly targeted by nearly half of spike-specific TCRs.

Some clones are missing from TCRdb's copy, which holds only in-frame ones; the method was immunoSEQ multiplex PCR. The sample includes some 140,000 clones, roughly 82% of them seen just once. Note on this clone: Its antigen is unknown.

V gave up 2 bases and J gave up 2 bases, with 13 bases separating them. CDR1 is MNHEY, CDR2 SMNVEV, per germline (reference sequence). This CDR3 is built from 16 residues. The material sequenced was peripheral blood, taken on day 0 of AZD1222 vaccination. This chain connects TRBV27 to TRBJ2-1, with D tentatively TRBD1 (6 bases). The source is an adult in good health. CDR3 region: CASSLIGGVAYNEQFF. The CDR3, as DNA: TGTGCCAGCAGTTTAATAGGGGGAGTTGCCTACAATGAGCAGTTCTTC.